Following are 19 T cell receptor beta chains from one sample sequenced in a study of T-cell memory formation after mild COVID-19 (dated by TCRdb to the early 2020s). Library prep was done by 5' RACE. Sequencing took place on an Illumina NovaSeq 6000. The public sequencing data were trimmed at Q25 with fastp and processed into clonotypes with MiXCR by TCRdb, which kept only in-frame beta chains. When rows share a CDR3 protein, they turn into one entry using the most common DNA and genes. This sample gives approximately 490,000 distinct CDR3 sequences in total; approximately 20% of them show up just once. The ten largest clones add up to around 13% of the sample. The material sequenced was PBMCs or a T cell subset sorted from them (not recorded which). The source is an adult woman who had mild COVID-19 (a few samples of this study predate the infection). The sample titles of this study are shuffled in the database, so cell type and time point are left out; the donor was told from shared clones.

This clonotype turned up a few times. The V and J genes are TRBV5-6 and TRBJ2-3, with D perhaps assigned TRBD1 or TRBD2 (5 bases each). Trimming took 4 bases from V and 10 from J, leaving 13 bases between them. This CDR3 spans 12 amino acids. Germline V CDR1 and CDR2: SGHDT, YYEEEE. CDR3 DNA sequence: TGTGCCAGCAGCAGTGTCGGGACCTCGCAGTATTTT. Translating it yields CASSSVGTSQYF.

Concerning this clonotype: One junction end does not reproduce the germline sequence, and a read error may be involved. V gene TRBV20-1 combines with J gene TRBJ2-7; the match to TRBD1 covers 7 bases. This CDR3 contains 13 residues. Germline CDR1 is DFQATT and CDR2 is SNEGSKA (reference sequence). The CDR3 is CSARGTVGTEQYF. The CDR3 DNA reads TGCAGTGCAAGAGGGACAGTAGGGACCGAGCAGTACTTC.

The J gene is TRBJ1-5, the V gene TRBV29-1; TRBD1 might be the D (5 bases). The CDR3 length is 13 residues. Germline V gene lookup returns CDR1 SQVTM and CDR2 ANQGSEA. The V gene lost 5 bases and the J gene lost 5 bases, with 13 bases spanning the gap. The CDR3 loop is CSVLLDTYQPQHF. The DNA for the CDR3 is TGCAGCGTTCTATTGGACACCTATCAGCCCCAGCATTTT.

V usage is TRBV6-4 and J usage is TRBJ2-2; weak D call: TRBD2 (6 bases). This CDR3 comprises 13 residues. Per germline, CDR1 MRHNA and CDR2 SNTAGT. The V gene lost 1 base and the J gene lost 6 bases, with 6 bases spanning the gap. The CDR3 coding sequence is TGTGCCAGCAGTGACTGGGGGGCCGGGGAGCTGTTTTTT. Its translation: CASSDWGAGELFF.

This clonotype turned up a few times. This sequence joins TRBV2 and TRBJ2-7; tentative D call: TRBD1 (6 bases). The length of the CDR3 is 14 residues. V dropped 2 bases and J dropped 1 base, with 9 bases sitting between them. The germline V gene encodes CDR1 SNHLY and CDR2 FYNNEI. The DNA for the CDR3 is TGTGCCAGCAGTGAACAGGGGTTGTCCTACGAGCAGTACTTC. It encodes CASSEQGLSYEQYF. The complete variable domain, with remaining parts taken from reference TRBV2 and TRBJ2-7, reads EPEVTQTPSHQVTQMGQEVILRCVPISNHLYFYWYRQILGQKVEFLVSFYNNEISEKSEIFDDQFSVERPDGSNFTLKIRSTKLEDSAMYFCASSEQGLSYEQYFGPGTRLTVT.

The table lists this clonotype with a few counts. V and J are TRBV19 and TRBJ1-1, with D hard to call. The length of the CDR3 is 12 residues. Deletions cut 4 bases from V and 6 bases from J, with 9 bases between. The germline gives CDR1 LNHDA, CDR2 SQIVND (reference sequence). The CDR3 is CASSKMGAEAFF. CDR3 nucleotide sequence: TGTGCCAGTAGTAAGATGGGAGCTGAAGCTTTCTTT.

The rearrangement joins TRBV6-6 to TRBJ2-7, with a weak D call TRBD2 (6 bases). The CDR3 sequence is 15 residues long. Germline V CDR1 and CDR2: MNHNY, SVGAGI (reference sequence). V shed 0 bases and J shed 3 bases, with 12 bases lying between them. The CDR3 is CASSYSPGAGYEQYF. In DNA, the CDR3 is TGTGCCAGCAGTTACTCCCCGGGAGCAGGCTACGAGCAGTACTTC.

This clonotype was seen more than once but under ten times. The chain combines TRBV5-1 with TRBJ1-1; 7 positions agree with TRBD1. Germline values: CDR1 SGHRS, CDR2 YFSETQ. The V segment lost 2 bases and the J segment 6 bases; nucleotides outside the gene matches: 7. The CDR3 has 14 amino acids. The DNA for the CDR3 is TGCGCCAGCAGCTTATCGGGACAGCCTGCTGAAGCTTTCTTT. Its translation: CASSLSGQPAEAFF.

The table lists this clonotype with many counts. V usage is TRBV6-1 and J usage is TRBJ1-2, with 7 nucleotides matching TRBD1. With V trimmed by 5 bases and J by 6 bases, 3 bases remained unmatched. This CDR3 contains 12 residues. CDR1 MNHNS and CDR2 SASEGT come from the germline V gene. Here the CDR3 reads CASSQGVNGYTF. CDR3 DNA: TGTGCCAGCAGTCAGGGGGTGAATGGCTACACCTTC.

This chain's CDR3 is CASSQDRGGNTEAFF. CDR3 DNA: TGCGCCAGCAGCCAAGATCGGGGGGGTAACACTGAAGCTTTCTTT. The chain combines TRBV4-1 with TRBJ1-1; possible D gene TRBD1, 5 bases. The V gene's germline CDR1 is MGHRA and CDR2 YSYEKL. The CDR3 length is 15 residues. Trimming cost V 0 bases and J 2 bases, with 10 bases left between them.

The chain recombines TRBV4-3 with TRBJ2-7; 7 bases line up with TRBD2. The CDR3 sequence is 17 residues long. Germline V gene lookup returns CDR1 LGHNA and CDR2 YSLEER. The trim removed 3 bases at V and 6 bases at J, leaving 17 bases unmatched. The CDR3 DNA is TGCGCCAGCAGCCAGGACGGCGGGTTGACGGGAGGACTCGAGCAGTACTTC. Its protein product is CASSQDGGLTGGLEQYF.

The chain is built from TRBV6-1 and TRBJ1-5, with a weak D call TRBD1 (6 bases). Germline V gene data show CDR1 as MNHNS and CDR2 as SASEGT. This CDR3 is 16 amino acids long. The V and J ends lost 7 bases and 0 bases respectively, with 16 bases between them. The CDR3 DNA reads TGTGCCAGCACCTCAAAAGGGGGTTATAGCAATCAGCCCCAGCATTTT. This sequence encodes CASTSKGGYSNQPQHF.

This rearrangement joins TRBV30 to TRBJ2-3, with D unresolved. This CDR3 has 11 residues. The V gene's germline CDR1 is GTSNPN and CDR2 SVGIG (reference sequence). Trimming took off 1 base at V and 6 bases at J, with 5 bases between the two ends. The CDR3 nucleotides are TGTGCCTGGAGTGATTTGGATACGCAGTATTTT. This sequence encodes CAWSDLDTQYF.

The gene calls are TRBV11-3 and TRBJ2-2; 8 positions match TRBD2. The V and J ends lost 1 base and 6 bases, in that order; junction bases with no gene match: 4. Per germline, CDR1 SGHNT and CDR2 YENEEA. The CDR3 is made up of 15 amino acids. CDR3 loop: CASSLVAGGSGELFF. For the CDR3, the DNA is TGTGCCAGCAGCTTAGTCGCGGGAGGATCCGGGGAGCTGTTTTTT.

In this sample, this clonotype turned up a few times. The V call is TRBV10-3, the J call TRBJ2-7; D uncertain. The germline CDR1 and CDR2 sequences are ENHRY and SYGVKD. V lost 4 bases and J lost 1, with 14 bases in between. The CDR3 contains 15 residues. DNA of the CDR3: TGTGCCATCAGTGGGGCAGGCCATGGGTCCTACGAGCAGTACTTC. Protein product: CAISGAGHGSYEQYF.

The sample holds a few counts of this clonotype. The J gene is TRBJ2-6, the V gene TRBV4-1, with TRBD2 as a possible D gene (5 bases). The germline V and J ends were trimmed by 0 bases and 2 bases, with 5 bases remaining between them. Germline lookup yields CDR1 MGHRA and CDR2 YSYEKL. CDR3 length equals 15 residues. The CDR3 nucleotides read TGCGCCAGCAGCCAAGAGGGAGCTGGGGCCAACGTCCTGACTTTC. Translated: CASSQEGAGANVLTF.

The chain has TRBV6-2 or TRBV6-3 and TRBJ1-4; the D is unclear. V shed 6 bases and J shed 8 bases, with 16 bases lying between them. CDR1 and CDR2 from the germline V gene are MNHEY and SVGEGT. The CDR3 runs to 14 residues. CDR3 sequence reads: CASRPGPPGEKLFF. CDR3 nucleotide sequence: TGTGCCAGCAGGCCAGGACCCCCAGGAGAAAAACTGTTTTTT.

This chain connects TRBV24-1 to TRBJ2-2; D is ambiguous. The germline V gene encodes CDR1 KGHDR and CDR2 SFDVKD. The CDR3 has 11 amino acids. Trimming removed 6 bases from V and 7 bases from J, with 5 bases in between. The CDR3 DNA sequence: TGTGCCACCAGTCAGGACGGGGAGCTGTTTTTT. Residues: CATSQDGELFF.

This clonotype occurred many times. The V and J genes are TRBV16 and TRBJ2-5; TRBD1 agrees at 8 bases. Unmatched junction bases numbered 4, after V lost 5 bases and J lost 2 bases. The germline CDR1 and CDR2 sequences are KGHSY and FQNENV. This CDR3 is built from 14 residues. The CDR3: CASSGDRKQETQYF. The DNA of the CDR3 is TGTGCCAGCAGCGGGGACAGGAAACAAGAGACCCAGTACTTC.